Below, 22 T cell receptor beta chains from the same sample are listed, as sequenced in a study of T cell responses to AZD1222 COVID-19 vaccine. The table came from immunoSEQ multiplex PCR; TCRdb's copy has only in-frame clones and leaves some out. This table holds about 120,000 clones, roughly 89% found once. The sequenced sample was peripheral blood, obtained 28 days after the second AZD1222 dose. All receptors come from an adult who received the AZD1222 COVID-19 vaccine.

As concerns this clone: At the DNA level, this CDR3 is encoded by other sequences in the same sample as well. The J gene is TRBJ1-5, the V gene TRBV12-3 or TRBV12-4, with D possibly TRBD1 on 6 matching bases. Trimming removed 1 base at V and 7 bases at J, with 8 bases between. This CDR3 comprises 13 residues. In DNA, the CDR3 is TGTGCCAGCAGTTTAGAGGGGGGACAGCCCCAGCATTTT. It yields the protein CASSLEGGQPQHF.

This chain connects TRBV28 to TRBJ1-2; the match to TRBD1 covers 7 bases. Per germline, CDR1 MDHEN and CDR2 SYDVKM. V lost 4 bases, J lost 4 bases, and 6 bases stayed unmatched. CDR3 length: 14 amino acids. CDR3: CASSSGQALYGYTF. In DNA, the CDR3 is TGTGCCAGCAGTTCAGGACAGGCTCTCTATGGCTACACCTTC.

V usage is TRBV19 and J usage is TRBJ1-4, with 9 bases that match TRBD1. J was trimmed by 7 bases and V by 7 bases; bases with no gene match: 7. CDR3 length equals 14 residues. The germline CDR1 and CDR2 sequences are LNHDA and SQIVND (reference sequence). The CDR3 here is CASTTGQGREKLFF. The DNA for the CDR3 is TGTGCCAGTACCACGGGACAGGGCCGTGAAAAACTGTTTTTT.

This clone showed up just once. The chain joins TRBV28 to TRBJ1-6, with D unclear. The CDR3 runs to 14 residues. Germline V CDR1 and CDR2: MDHEN, SYDVKM. With 7 bases removed from V and 0 bases from J, the gap between germline ends came to 7 bases. The CDR3, as DNA: TGTGCCAGCACTGTAAGCTCCTATAATTCACCCCTCCACTTT. Encoded protein: CASTVSSYNSPLHF.

The chain joins TRBV11-2 to TRBJ2-1; no definite D call. CDR1 SGHAT and CDR2 FQNNGV come from the germline V gene. The V and J ends lost 6 bases and 1 base respectively, with 4 bases between them. The CDR3 loop spans 12 amino acids. The CDR3 loop reads CASRESYNEQFF. The CDR3 DNA sequence: TGTGCCAGCAGAGAATCCTACAATGAGCAGTTCTTC.

V is TRBV6-5 and J is TRBJ2-2; 11 positions agree with TRBD1. CDR3 length equals 15 residues. Germline CDR1 reads MNHEY; CDR2 reads SVGAGI. J was trimmed by 4 bases and V by 2 bases; bases with no gene match: 0. In nucleotides, the CDR3 is TGTGCCAGCAGTTACGGACAGGGGGCCACCGGGGAGCTGTTTTTT. It specifies CASSYGQGATGELFF.

In the case of this clone: One junction end disagrees with the germline gene, perhaps due to a read error. The chain combines TRBV2 with TRBJ2-3; D is possibly TRBD2 (6 bases). This CDR3 region has 13 residues. The germline V gene has CDR1 SNHLY and CDR2 FYNNEI. The CDR3 coding sequence is TGTACCAGCAGCGCGGGGTCCACAGATACGCAGTATTTT. This codes for CTSSAGSTDTQYF.

The chain is built from TRBV3-1 (or the pseudogene TRBV3-2) and TRBJ1-1; TRBD1 is a possible D gene (6 bases). The CDR3 contains 14 residues. Germline V lookup: CDR1 LGHDT, CDR2 YNNKEL (reference sequence). The germline V and J ends were trimmed by 6 bases and 2 bases, with 13 bases remaining between them. CDR3 sequence: CASRAGEQNTEAFF. The CDR3 DNA follows: TGTGCCAGCAGAGCAGGGGAACAAAACACTGAAGCTTTCTTT.

This clone came up a few times. The chain has TRBV20-1 and TRBJ1-4, with 11 bases matching TRBD1. The germline V gene encodes CDR1 DFQATT and CDR2 SNEGSKA (reference sequence). The trim removed 3 bases at V and 8 bases at J, leaving 11 bases unmatched. This CDR3 contains 16 residues. CDR3 protein: CSASTGGRTGGEKLFF. CDR3 nucleotides: TGCAGTGCTAGTACTGGAGGAAGGACAGGGGGCGAAAAACTGTTTTTT.

This chain links TRBV12-5 with TRBJ2-3; D is ambiguous. The CDR3 contains 18 residues. Trimming removed 1 base at V and 2 bases at J, with 19 bases between. CDR1 and CDR2 from the germline V gene are LGHNT and FRNRAP. The CDR3 DNA reads as TGTGCTAGTGGTTTGGCCCCGGCCCCCGGCGTATACACAGATACGCAGTATTTT. Its protein product is CASGLAPAPGVYTDTQYF.

This clone has more than one count but fewer than ten. This chain uses TRBV10-1 with TRBJ1-2; TRBD1 aligns across 8 bases. V lost 3 bases and J lost 7; bases outside the gene matches: 7. This CDR3 is built from 14 residues. Germline V lookup: CDR1 WNHNN, CDR2 SYGVQD (reference sequence). The CDR3 here is CASSELRTGSGYTF. The CDR3 DNA reads TGCGCCAGCAGTGAATTGCGGACAGGGTCTGGCTACACCTTC.

The chain links TRBV9 to TRBJ2-1, with 9 bases aligning to TRBD2. The germline gives CDR1 SGDLS, CDR2 YYNGEE. The V and J ends lost 0 bases and 5 bases, in that order; junction bases with no gene match: 3. The CDR3 is 15 amino acids. This CDR3 is CASSVASGKNNEQFF. CDR3 DNA sequence: TGTGCCAGCAGCGTAGCTAGCGGGAAAAACAATGAGCAGTTCTTC. The variable domain in full, with the rest retrieved from reference TRBV9 and TRBJ2-1, is DSGVTQTPKHLITATGQRVTLRCSPRSGDLSVYWYQQSLDQGLQFLIQYYNGEERAKGNILERFSAQQFPDLHSELNLSSLELGDSALYFCASSVASGKNNEQFFGPGTRLTVL.

This chain joins TRBV11-2 and TRBJ1-2; D is ambiguous. This CDR3 has 13 residues. Germline V gene lookup returns CDR1 SGHAT and CDR2 FQNNGV. Trimming stripped 6 bases from V and 4 bases from J, with 12 bases between. CDR3 coding DNA: TGTGCCAGCAGTCCAAGGGTTCCCTATGGCTACACCTTC. Its translation is CASSPRVPYGYTF.

V and J are TRBV7-9 and TRBJ1-4; TRBD1 matches at 9 bases. The trim removed 5 bases at V and 6 bases at J, leaving 7 bases unmatched. Germline V gene data show CDR1 as SEHNR and CDR2 as FQNEAQ (reference sequence). This CDR3 comprises 15 residues. CDR3 sequence: CASSQQGAFDEKLFF. The CDR3 DNA reads TGTGCCAGCAGCCAACAGGGGGCGTTCGATGAAAAACTGTTTTTT.

The V and J genes are TRBV15 and TRBJ2-2, with D possibly matching TRBD2 (6 bases). The CDR3 loop spans 18 amino acids. Between the trimmed V and J ends, which lost 0 bases and 4 bases, there was a span of 18 bases. Germline values: CDR1 LNHNV, CDR2 YYDKDF (reference sequence). CDR3 sequence reads: CATSRDSSGPRGTGELFF. DNA for the CDR3: TGTGCCACCAGCAGAGATAGTAGCGGACCCCGGGGCACCGGGGAGCTGTTTTTT.

This chain uses TRBV4-1 with TRBJ2-1; TRBD1 aligns across 7 bases. After removal of 4 bases from V and 6 bases from J, the junction contained 12 bases not matched to a gene. The CDR3 is 16 amino acids. Germline CDR1 MGHRA, CDR2 YSYEKL. This CDR3 reads CASSRTGQGVSNEQFF. CDR3 DNA: TGCGCCAGCAGCCGAACCGGGCAGGGGGTTAGCAATGAGCAGTTCTTC.

The V and J genes are TRBV5-1 and TRBJ1-3; D is undetermined. Germline loops: CDR1 SGHRS, CDR2 YFSETQ. The germline V and J ends were trimmed by 3 bases and 0 bases, with 10 bases remaining between them. The CDR3 consists of 15 residues. As DNA, the CDR3 is TGCGCCAGCAGCTCCGGGTCCCGCTCTGGAAACACCATATATTTT. This sequence encodes CASSSGSRSGNTIYF.

The rearrangement links TRBV27 to TRBJ1-2; D is unresolved. Germline CDR1 is MNHEY and CDR2 is SMNVEV (reference sequence). The CDR3 contains 12 residues. The V end was cut by 6 bases, the J end by 8 bases, with 13 bases between. CDR3 coding DNA: TGTGCCAGCAGGCGCCCTCCGACGGGCTACACCTTC. Residues: CASRRPPTGYTF.

The chain carries TRBV6-5 and TRBJ1-1; 7 bases are a match to TRBD1. With 10 bases clipped from V and 2 bases from J, the junction kept 7 bases outside the gene matches. The CDR3 covers 13 residues. The germline CDR1 and CDR2 sequences are MNHEY and SVGAGI. CDR3 bases: TGTGCCACCCCCCGACAGGGTAACACTGAAGCTTTCTTT. Translating gives CATPRQGNTEAFF.

V gene TRBV2 combines with J gene TRBJ1-2; D unresolved. This CDR3 is 13 amino acids long. The V and J ends lost 1 base and 8 bases respectively, with 11 bases between them. Looked up from germline, CDR1 is SNHLY and CDR2 is FYNNEI. As DNA, the CDR3 is TGTGCCAGCAGTGAAGGGTTCTGGGAAGGCTACACCTTC. Residues: CASSEGFWEGYTF.

This clone appeared a single time. The rearrangement joins TRBV6-5 to TRBJ1-1, with TRBD1 matching over 7 bases. This CDR3 region has 13 residues. The germline V gene has CDR1 MNHEY and CDR2 SVGAGI. The junction had 2 bases not matched to a gene; V was cut back by 6 bases and J by 1 base. The CDR3 loop reads CASRRGPNTEAFF. The CDR3 region has the DNA TGTGCCAGCAGGAGGGGGCCGAACACTGAAGCTTTCTTT.

In this sample, this clone turned up once. The gene calls are TRBV7-9 and TRBJ1-3, with 7 bases aligning to TRBD1. CDR1 SEHNR and CDR2 FQNEAQ come from the germline V gene (reference sequence). Trimming at V came to 5 bases and at J to 0 bases, leaving 7 bases not matched to a gene. CDR3 length equals 16 residues. CDR3 amino acids: CASSPRGQSSGNTIYF. CDR3 DNA: TGTGCCAGCAGCCCGAGGGGGCAAAGCTCTGGAAACACCATATATTTT.